Ten or more counts support the clone carrying this T cell receptor beta chain. Unique molecular identifiers (one per individual cDNA molecule) were attached. TCRdb called the 5' RACE reads again in MiXCR, with one record for every CDR3 protein. Of tens of thousands of distinct CDR3 sequences in the sample, approximately 12% are singletons; the top ten hold roughly 4.6%. This record belongs to a study of early T cells in non-severe SARS-CoV-2 infection. Germline-derived CDR1 and CDR2 are SGHVS and FNYEAQ. J was trimmed by 7 bases and V by 1 base; bases with no gene match: 10. This CDR3 has 16 residues.

The material sequenced was whole blood. The receptor was isolated from an adult who was a healthcare worker with PCR-confirmed SARS-CoV-2 infection or an uninfected control (not recorded which). The chain carries TRBV7-6 and TRBJ1-5, with 7 bases identical to TRBD1. The CDR3 bases are TGTGCCAGCAGCTTAGGAGTCAGGGGGTCCGGGCAGCCCCAGCATTTT. Protein product: CASSLGVRGSGQPQHF.